The present TCR beta chain was sequenced within a study of blood T cell repertoires in COVID-19. Study details: Material from acute and convalescent COVID-19 was sourced from the United States, Italy and Spain. Sample material is recorded as cDNA or gDNA derived from T cells, B-cell-depleted T cells, or PBMCs.

Participants, about 18 to 89 years old, spanned under 25 US areas. This CDR3 is 15 amino acids long. CDR1 is KGHDR and CDR2 is SFDVKD in the germline V gene. With 9 bases clipped from V and 4 bases from J, the junction kept 11 bases outside the gene matches. This clone was seen only once. The authors' processing: The assay estimated nucleated cells by amplifying reference gene primers. TCRdb keeps only in-frame clones here, not all; method: immunoSEQ multiplex PCR. V, J and clone size reflect that table, while D and trimming were determined from the DNA. The table includes 150,000 to 200,000 clones, roughly 84% detected once.

This TCR derives from a woman aged 30 to 39 who had been exposed to COVID-19. V gene TRBV24-1 combines with J gene TRBJ1-2; 9 bases are shared with TRBD1. Sequencing used PBMCs or T cells enriched from blood (not recorded which). The CDR3: CATSPRQGVGYGYTF. The CDR3 DNA sequence: TGTGCCACCTCCCCCCGACAGGGGGTAGGCTATGGCTACACCTTC.